The present TCR beta chain was sequenced within a study of graft-versus-host responses after intestinal transplantation. On the study more broadly: Recipients obtained multivisceral, liver-intestinal, or isolated intestinal transplants. Following induction with anti-thymocyte globulin, all recipients were given tacrolimus and steroids for approximately 3 years. Findings and limits, study-wide: Recipient marrow harbored GvH clones, some of which surfaced first in ileum or blood.

V was clipped by 0 bases and J by 7 bases, with 10 bases between them. CDR3 length equals 13 residues. Germline CDR1 reads SGHAT; CDR2 reads FQNNGV. In regard to this clone: Its matching antigen is unknown.

The protocol was immunoSEQ multiplex PCR, while the TCRdb copy is restricted to in-frame clones and leaves out a portion. Of tens of thousands of clones in the sample, around 92% were seen once. The rearrangement joins TRBV11-2 to TRBJ2-7; no definite D call. The sample consisted of PBMCs, taken 98 days after intestinal transplantation. This clonotype was obtained from a human patient who received an intestinal transplant, so some T cells may come from the graft donor. Here the CDR3 reads CASSLEGSWEQYF. In nucleotides, the CDR3 is TGTGCCAGCAGCTTAGAGGGTTCTTGGGAGCAGTACTTC.